The 14 T cell receptor beta chains in this list originate from one sample, sequenced in a study of T cells expressing NK-cell markers. TCRdb re-called the 5' RACE reads; one entry per CDR3 protein, DNA not given. The sample data list approximately 550,000 distinct CDR3 sequences. Sequencing input: blood T cells: a sorted CD56 or NKG2C T cell subset, CD4+ or CD8+ T cells, or bulk PBMC T cells (not recorded which). The receptors stem from a man aged 18 to 30 in good health.

CDR3 region: CASSYSGTGNTEAFF. The chain carries TRBV5-1 and TRBJ1-1; the D call from TCRdb, TRBD1, cannot be confirmed without DNA. CDR1 and CDR2 (germline): SGHRS, YFSETQ. The CDR3 length is 15 residues.

This chain uses TRBV5-1 with TRBJ2-2; the D call of TRBD2 rests on TCRdb alone, since no DNA is present to check it. The CDR3 length is 17 residues. CDR1 is SGHRS and CDR2 is YFSETQ in the germline V gene. This chain's CDR3 is CASSLFTLARNTGELFF.

The chain joins TRBV6-2 or TRBV6-3 to TRBJ2-2; no DNA is available, so the TRBD2 call from TCRdb remains unchecked. The CDR3 has 14 residues. Looked up from germline, CDR1 is MNHEY and CDR2 is SVGEGT. The CDR3 spells CASSRLAGTGELFF.

The chain uses TRBV20-1 and TRBJ1-1; TCRdb indicates TRBD1, and absent DNA this call remains unverified. Germline V gives CDR1 DFQATT, CDR2 SNEGSKA (reference sequence). This CDR3 comprises 16 residues. The CDR3 loop is CSAKVSGAAVNTEAFF.

The chain combines TRBV6-5 with TRBJ2-7. Germline loops: CDR1 MNHEY, CDR2 SVGAGI. This CDR3 comprises 16 residues. CDR3 in amino acids: CASSYSWVGTTYEQYF.

V and J are TRBV7-9 and TRBJ2-2; the D call from TCRdb, TRBD2, cannot be confirmed without DNA. CDR1 and CDR2 from the germline V gene are SEHNR and FQNEAQ (reference sequence). The CDR3 has 17 residues. CDR3: CASSSPSREAFGGELFF.

The genes are TRBV6-1 and TRBJ2-7; without DNA, the TCRdb call of TRBD1 cannot be checked. The CDR3 runs 12 residues. Germline V CDR1 and CDR2: MNHNS, SASEGT. This CDR3 is CASRAGGSEQYF.

The chain uses TRBV4-3 and TRBJ2-3; lacking DNA, the TRBD1 call made by TCRdb goes unchecked. This CDR3 comprises 15 residues. CDR1 is LGHNA, CDR2 YSLEER, per germline. The CDR3: CASSSGTGGSDTQYF.

The rearrangement joins TRBV27 to TRBJ2-4; TCRdb's D call, TRBD2, is unchecked because there is no DNA. In germline, CDR1 is MNHEY, CDR2 SMNVEV (reference sequence). This CDR3 spans 16 amino acids. The CDR3 loop is CASRSVSGRNKNIQYF.

The chain couples TRBV18 to TRBJ2-5; TCRdb calls TRBD2, which cannot be checked without DNA. Looked up from germline, CDR1 is KGHSH and CDR2 is LQKENI. This CDR3 has 17 residues. CDR3 residues: CASSPLHGLQPQETQYF. The full variable domain, its missing parts supplied by reference TRBV18 and TRBJ2-5, is NAGVMQNPRHLVRRRGQEARLRCSPMKGHSHVYWYRQLPEEGLKFMVYLQKENIIDESGMPKERFSAEFPKEGPSILRIQQVVRGDSAAYFCASSPLHGLQPQETQYFGPGTRLLVL.

The rearrangement joins TRBV12-3 or TRBV12-4 to TRBJ2-3; TCRdb gives TRBD1 as the D gene, but with no DNA this cannot be confirmed. The CDR3 has 15 residues. The CDR3 region is CASNFRGGRPDTQYF.

The gene calls are TRBV11-2 and TRBJ1-4. The germline CDR1 and CDR2 sequences are SGHAT and FQNNGV. The CDR3 has 17 residues. The CDR3 reads CASSLGRGTATNEKLFF.

The V and J genes are TRBV14 and TRBJ2-3; TCRdb's D call of TRBD2 is untestable without DNA. CDR1 and CDR2 from the germline V gene are SGHDN and FVKESK. CDR3 length equals 16 residues. CDR3: CASRRGLRSGLGTQYF. Together with reference TRBV14 and TRBJ2-3, the CDR3 gives the full variable domain: EAGVTQFPSHSVIEKGQTVTLRCDPISGHDNLYWYRRVMGKEIKFLLHFVKESKQDESGMPNNRFLAERTGGTYSTLKVQPAELEDSGVYFCASRRGLRSGLGTQYFGPGTRLTVL.

This chain connects TRBV3-1 to TRBJ1-1. The CDR3 has 13 amino acids. Germline values: CDR1 LGHDT, CDR2 YNNKEL (reference sequence). CDR3 sequence reads: CASSPQTRGEAFF.